A selection of T cell receptor beta chains follows, all from one sample in a study of blood T cell repertoires in COVID-19. Assay: immunoSEQ multiplex PCR; the TCRdb copy retains only in-frame clones and omits some. Of fewer than 250,000 clones in the sample, over 75% were seen once. The specimen sequenced was peripheral blood. All receptors derive from a woman between 50 and 59 years old with acute or convalescent COVID-19. CDR3s include the opening cysteine and the closing phenylalanine or tryptophan. Fields, in order: D gene, V gene, J gene, clone size, CDR3 DNA, CDR3 protein. The D gene is left open where the match is weak. A row's size may be missing; if present it is once, few, many or a size class.

TRBD1	TRBV7-2	TRBJ2-2	.	TGTGCCAGCAGCAGCCGACAGGGTAGCACCGGGGAGCTGTTTTTT	CASSSRQGSTGELFF
.	TRBV28	TRBJ1-4	few	TGTGCCAGCAGTTTCATCGGGAATGCTGAAAAACTGTTTTTT	CASSFIGNAEKLFF
.	TRBV5-1	TRBJ1-3	.	TGCGCCAGCAGATTAGATAACTCTGGAAACACCATATATTTT	CASRLDNSGNTIYF
TRBD1	TRBV28	TRBJ1-3	few	TGTGCCAGCAGTCCCCCGGGACAGTATTTCTCTGGAAACACCATATATTTT	CASSPPGQYFSGNTIYF
.	TRBV9	TRBJ2-3	.	TGTGCCAGCAGCGCATCACGCGCGATTGATACGCAGTATTTT	CASSASRAIDTQYF
TRBD1	TRBV30	TRBJ2-2	.	TGTGCCTGGGGCCGGGACAGGGTGAACACCGGGGAGCTGTTTTTT	CAWGRDRVNTGELFF
TRBD1	TRBV4-1	TRBJ2-7	.	TGCGCCAGCAGCCAAGAAAGGACAGGGCGGTCCTACGAGCAGTACTTC	CASSQERTGRSYEQYF
TRBD1	TRBV7-9	TRBJ2-7	few	TGTGCCAGCAGCCCCCTTCGGGGGACAGGGGGCCACGAGCAGTACTTC	CASSPLRGTGGHEQYF
.	TRBV21-1	TRBJ2-6	.	TGTGCCAGCCTCCCTAGAGGGGCCAACGTCCTGACTTTC	CASLPRGANVLTF
TRBD1	TRBV28	TRBJ1-2	once	TGTGCCAGCAGCTTTTGGTCGGGACAGGGAGTAGGGGACCGCGGCTACACCTTC	CASSFWSGQGVGDRGYTF
.	TRBV30	TRBJ1-3	.	TGTGCCTGGACCCCGTCGGGGGAAAACACCATATATTTT	CAWTPSGENTIYF
TRBD2	TRBV28	TRBJ2-1	.	TGTGCCAGCAGTTTAGTCGCGGGAGGGTACAATGAGCAGTTCTTC	CASSLVAGGYNEQFF
TRBD2	TRBV5-5	TRBJ2-5	few	TGTGCCAGCAGCTTGAGGGGCGGGGGGCAAGAGACCCAGTACTTC	CASSLRGGGQETQYF
TRBD1	TRBV5-5	TRBJ2-3	.	TGTGCCAGCAGAGTTAAACAGGGGGCGGGGACAGATACGCAGTATTTT	CASRVKQGAGTDTQYF
.	TRBV5-1	TRBJ2-7	.	TGCGCCAGCAGCTGGAACGAACAGGGTGGGTCCTACGAGCAGTACTTC	CASSWNEQGGSYEQYF
.	TRBV30	TRBJ1-1	.	TGTGCCTGGAGTGTCCATAGTCCGGGTAGCACTGAAGCTTTCTTT	CAWSVHSPGSTEAFF
TRBD1	TRBV30	TRBJ1-4	.	TGTGCCTGGAGTTCAGGGGGGAATGAAAAACTGTTTTTT	CAWSSGGNEKLFF